This T cell receptor beta chain emerged from a study of metastatic and nonmetastatic thyroid tumors. Trimming removed 4 bases from V and 5 bases from J, with 0 bases in between. The CDR3 contains 9 residues. CDR1 is MDHEN and CDR2 is SYDVKM in the germline V gene. MiXCR re-clonotyped the PCR reads for TCRdb. Here the sample spans around 37,000 clones, roughly a quarter being singletons. Study-wide results and caveats: Across blood and tumor, TCR beta diversity in malignant thyroid tumors was reportedly significantly higher than in benign nodules.

All patients reached thyroid surgery having received no treatment beforehand. This clone was seen a handful of times. Its antigen is unknown. This rearrangement joins TRBV28 to TRBJ2-7; D not certain. The receptor was isolated from a female donor with papillary thyroid cancer or a benign thyroid nodule (not recorded which). Some clones in this sample may be carry-over from other donors' samples. The source material was blood. The CDR3 loop is CASSYEQYF. Written as DNA, the CDR3 is TGTGCCAGCAGTTACGAGCAGTACTTC. Combining the CDR3 with reference TRBV28 and TRBJ2-7 gives the whole variable domain DVKVTQSSRYLVKRTGEKVFLECVQDMDHENMFWYRQDPGLGLRLIYFSYDVKMKEKGDIPEGYSVSREKKERFSLILESASTNQTSMYLCASSYEQYFGPGTRLTVT.